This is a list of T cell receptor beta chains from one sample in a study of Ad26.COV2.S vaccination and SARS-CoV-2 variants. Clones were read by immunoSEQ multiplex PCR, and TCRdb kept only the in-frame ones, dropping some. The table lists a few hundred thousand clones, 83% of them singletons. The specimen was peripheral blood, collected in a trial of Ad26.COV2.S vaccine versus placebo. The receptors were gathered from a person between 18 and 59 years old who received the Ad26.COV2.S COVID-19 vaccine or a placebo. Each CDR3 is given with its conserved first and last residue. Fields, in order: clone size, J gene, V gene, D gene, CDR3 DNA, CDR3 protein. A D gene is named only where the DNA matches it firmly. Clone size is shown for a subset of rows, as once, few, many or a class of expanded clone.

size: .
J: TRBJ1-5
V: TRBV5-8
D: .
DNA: TGTGCCAGCAGCCCCCTCAACAATCAGCCCCAGCATTTT
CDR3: CASSPLNNQPQHF

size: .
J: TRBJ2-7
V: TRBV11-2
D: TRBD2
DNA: TGTGCCAGCAGCCCGCGGGGGGGGCTCTACGAGCAGTACTTC
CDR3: CASSPRGGLYEQYF

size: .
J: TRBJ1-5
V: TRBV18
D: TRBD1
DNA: TGTGCCAGCGCGGGACAGGGGAATCAGCCCCAGCATTTT
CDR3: CASAGQGNQPQHF

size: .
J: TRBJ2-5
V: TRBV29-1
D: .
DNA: TGCAGCGTTTTAGGACAGCAAGAGACCCAGTACTTC
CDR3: CSVLGQQETQYF

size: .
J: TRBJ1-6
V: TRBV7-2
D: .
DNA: TGTGCCAGCAGCTCGAACAGCCCTCCTCATTCACCCCTCCACTTT
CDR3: CASSSNSPPHSPLHF

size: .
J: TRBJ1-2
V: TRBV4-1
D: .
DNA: TGCGCCAGCAGCCAAGGGACTAACTATGGCTACACCTTC
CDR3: CASSQGTNYGYTF

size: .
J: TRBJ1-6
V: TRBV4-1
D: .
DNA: TGCGCCAGCACCCAGAGGGGGTCACCCCTCCACTTT
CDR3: CASTQRGSPLHF

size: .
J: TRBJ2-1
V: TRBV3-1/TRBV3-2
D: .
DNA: TGTGCCAGCAGCCACCTCGCCAATGAGCAGTTCTTC
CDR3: CASSHLANEQFF

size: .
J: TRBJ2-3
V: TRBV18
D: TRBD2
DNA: TGTGCCAGCTCACGACCGGGACTAGTCATAGATACGCAGTATTTT
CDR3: CASSRPGLVIDTQYF

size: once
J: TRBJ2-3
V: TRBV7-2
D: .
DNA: TGTGCCAGCAGCTCCAGGACGGTTAGCACAGATACGCAGTATTTT
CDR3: CASSSRTVSTDTQYF

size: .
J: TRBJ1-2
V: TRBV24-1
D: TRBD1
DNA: TGTGCCACCAGTGATCAGACGGGACAGGGAGGCTATGGCTACACCTTC
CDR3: CATSDQTGQGGYGYTF

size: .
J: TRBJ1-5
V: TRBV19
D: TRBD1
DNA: TGTGCCAGTAGAACAGGGGAATATAGCAATCAGCCCCAGCATTTT
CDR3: CASRTGEYSNQPQHF

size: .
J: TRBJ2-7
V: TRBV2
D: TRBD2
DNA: TGTGCCAGCGGGAGTGGTCCGGGAGGATCCTACGAGCAGTACTTC
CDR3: CASGSGPGGSYEQYF

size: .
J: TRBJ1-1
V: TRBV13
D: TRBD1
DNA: TGTGCCAGCAGCTCCAAGGGGGCGTCGGCTTTCTTT
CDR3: CASSSKGASAFF

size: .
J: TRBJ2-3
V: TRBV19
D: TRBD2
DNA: TGTGCCAGTAGTCTCTCCGGGAGGGCCACAGATACGCAGTATTTT
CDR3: CASSLSGRATDTQYF

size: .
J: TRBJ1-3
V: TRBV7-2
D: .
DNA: TGTGCCAGCAGCTTAGCATCGGTCAACACCATATATTTT
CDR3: CASSLASVNTIYF

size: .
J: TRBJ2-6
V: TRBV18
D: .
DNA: TGTGCCAGCTCCCAACACAGGGTTTCTGGGGCCAACGTCCTGACTTTC
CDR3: CASSQHRVSGANVLTF

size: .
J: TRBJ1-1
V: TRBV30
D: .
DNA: TGTGCCTGGAGTCTTACAGGTTCCACTGAAGCTTTCTTT
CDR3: CAWSLTGSTEAFF

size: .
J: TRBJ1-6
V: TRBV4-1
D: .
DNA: TGCGCCAGCAGCAACTGGATTTATAATTCACCCCTCCACTTT
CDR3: CASSNWIYNSPLHF

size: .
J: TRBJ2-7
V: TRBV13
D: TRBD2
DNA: TGTGCCAGCAGCTTAACGGGGAGGGGCGTCTACGAGCAGTACTTC
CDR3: CASSLTGRGVYEQYF

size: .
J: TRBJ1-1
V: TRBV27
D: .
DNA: TGTGCCAGCAGTTTAACCCCTGGGTGGACTGAAGCTTTCTTT
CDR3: CASSLTPGWTEAFF

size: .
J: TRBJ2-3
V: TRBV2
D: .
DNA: TGTGCCAGCAGTGCTTACAGCGGCAATACGCAGTATTTT
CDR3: CASSAYSGNTQYF

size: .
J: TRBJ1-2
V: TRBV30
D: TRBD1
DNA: TGTGCCTGGAGTCCAGGACAGGGTGGTGGCTACACCTTC
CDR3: CAWSPGQGGGYTF

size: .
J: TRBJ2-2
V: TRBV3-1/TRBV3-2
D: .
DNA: TGTGCCAGCAGCTACACAGGGAAAGCGGACACCGGGGAGCTGTTTTTT
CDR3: CASSYTGKADTGELFF

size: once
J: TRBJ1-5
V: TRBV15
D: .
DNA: TGTGCCACCAGCTACAAGGAGAATCAGCCCCAGCATTTT
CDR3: CATSYKENQPQHF

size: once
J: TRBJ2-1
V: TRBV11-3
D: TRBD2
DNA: TGTGCCAGCAGCTTAAGACGGGAGGGCATAGATGAGCAGTTCTTC
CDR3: CASSLRREGIDEQFF

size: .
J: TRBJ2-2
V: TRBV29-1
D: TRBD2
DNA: TGCAGCGTCACCGGGACTAGCGGGATGTTTGCGAACACCGGGGAGCTGTTTTTT
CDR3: CSVTGTSGMFANTGELFF

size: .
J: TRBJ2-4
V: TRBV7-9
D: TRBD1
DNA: TGTGCCAGCAGCTTAGGGACAGGGGAGGGGAACATTCAGTACTTC
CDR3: CASSLGTGEGNIQYF

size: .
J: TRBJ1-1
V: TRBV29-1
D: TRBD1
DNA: TGCAGCGGAGGGACAGGGTGGATTACAAGGGGCGCTGAAGCTTTCTTT
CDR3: CSGGTGWITRGAEAFF

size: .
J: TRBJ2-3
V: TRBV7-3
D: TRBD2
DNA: TGTGCCAGCAGCGACCAAGGACTAGCGGGAGAGCCGAAGTATTTT
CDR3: CASSDQGLAGEPKYF

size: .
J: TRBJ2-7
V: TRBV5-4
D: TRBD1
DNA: TGTGCCAGCAGCCTCGGGACAGGGGACGAGCAGTACTTC
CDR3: CASSLGTGDEQYF

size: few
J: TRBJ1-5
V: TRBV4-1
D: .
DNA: TGCGCCAGCAGCCTAGGGGAAAACCAGCCCCAGCATTTT
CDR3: CASSLGENQPQHF

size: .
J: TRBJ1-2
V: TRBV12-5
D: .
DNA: TGTGCTAGTGGTTTGGAGGCAGGGGCCTATGGCTACACCTTC
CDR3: CASGLEAGAYGYTF

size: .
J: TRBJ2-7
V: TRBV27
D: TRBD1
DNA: TGTGCCAGCAGCAAAAGTGGGACAGGGGCTTACGAGCAGTACTTC
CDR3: CASSKSGTGAYEQYF

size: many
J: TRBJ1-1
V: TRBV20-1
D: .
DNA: TGCAGTGCTAGTTCGGGGAACACTGAAGCTTTCTTT
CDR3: CSASSGNTEAFF

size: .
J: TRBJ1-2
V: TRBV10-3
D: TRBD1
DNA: TGTGCCATCAGTGGGACCGGGACAGGGTTTAACTATGGCTACACCTTC
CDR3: CAISGTGTGFNYGYTF

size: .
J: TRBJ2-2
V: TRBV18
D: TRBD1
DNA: TGTGCCAGCTCACTAGATCGACAGGGTCGACTCGGGGAGCTGTTTTTT
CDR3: CASSLDRQGRLGELFF

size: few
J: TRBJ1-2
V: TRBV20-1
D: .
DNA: TGCAGTGCTAGGCCACACTATGGCTACACCTTC
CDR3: CSARPHYGYTF

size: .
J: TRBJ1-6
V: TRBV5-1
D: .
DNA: TGCGCCAGCCGCGGGGAGGGGAACTCACCCCTCCACTTT
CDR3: CASRGEGNSPLHF

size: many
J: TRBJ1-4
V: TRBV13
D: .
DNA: TGTGCCAGCAGCTTAGGGCACCGGAGGGGTTCAACTAATGAAAAACTGTTTTTT
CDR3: CASSLGHRRGSTNEKLFF

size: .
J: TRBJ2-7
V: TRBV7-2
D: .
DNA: TGTGCCAGCAGCCTAGTGGACTCCTACGAGCAGTACTTC
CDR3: CASSLVDSYEQYF

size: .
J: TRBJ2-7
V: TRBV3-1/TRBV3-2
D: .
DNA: TGTGCCAGCAGCCACAGTACAGGAAACGAGCAGTACTTC
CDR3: CASSHSTGNEQYF

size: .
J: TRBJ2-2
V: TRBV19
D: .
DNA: TGTGCCAGTAGTATATTGTCCGGGGAGCTGTTTTTT
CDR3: CASSILSGELFF

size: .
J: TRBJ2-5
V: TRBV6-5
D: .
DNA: TGTGCCAGCAGTTACGGGGGCCACTCCATACAAGAGACCCAGTACTTC
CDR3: CASSYGGHSIQETQYF

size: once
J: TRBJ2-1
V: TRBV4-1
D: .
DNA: TGCGCCAGCAGCCGAGTCGGGTCCTACAATGAGCAGTTCTTC
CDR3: CASSRVGSYNEQFF